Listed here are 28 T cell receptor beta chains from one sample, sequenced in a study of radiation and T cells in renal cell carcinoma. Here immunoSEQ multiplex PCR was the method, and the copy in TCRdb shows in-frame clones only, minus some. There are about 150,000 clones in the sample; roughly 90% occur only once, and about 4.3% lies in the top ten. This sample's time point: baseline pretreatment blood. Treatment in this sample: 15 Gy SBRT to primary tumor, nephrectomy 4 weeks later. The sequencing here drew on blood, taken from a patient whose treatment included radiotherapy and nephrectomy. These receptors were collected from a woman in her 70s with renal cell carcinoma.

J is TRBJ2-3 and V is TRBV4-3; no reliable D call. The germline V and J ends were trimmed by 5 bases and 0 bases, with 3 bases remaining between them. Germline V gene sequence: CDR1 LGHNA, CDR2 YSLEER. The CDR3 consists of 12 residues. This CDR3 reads CASSYSTDTQYF. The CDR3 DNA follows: TGCGCCAGCAGCTATAGCACAGATACGCAGTATTTT.

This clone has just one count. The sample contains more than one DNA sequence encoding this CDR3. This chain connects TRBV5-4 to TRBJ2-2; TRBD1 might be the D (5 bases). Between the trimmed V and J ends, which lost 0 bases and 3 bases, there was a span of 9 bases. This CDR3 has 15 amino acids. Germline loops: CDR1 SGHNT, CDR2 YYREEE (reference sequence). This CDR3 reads CASSLEGLDTGELFF. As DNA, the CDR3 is TGTGCCAGCAGCTTGGAGGGGCTGGACACCGGGGAGCTGTTTTTT.

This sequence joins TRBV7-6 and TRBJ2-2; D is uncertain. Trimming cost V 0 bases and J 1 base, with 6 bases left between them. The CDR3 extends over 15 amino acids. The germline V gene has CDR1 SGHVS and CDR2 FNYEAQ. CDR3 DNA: TGTGCCAGCAGCTTAGCTACAAGGAACACCGGGGAGCTGTTTTTT. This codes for CASSLATRNTGELFF.

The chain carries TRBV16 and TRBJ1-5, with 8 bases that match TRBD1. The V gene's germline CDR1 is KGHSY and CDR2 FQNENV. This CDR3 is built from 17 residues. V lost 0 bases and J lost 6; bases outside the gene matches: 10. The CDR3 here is CASSQSRGTGSPQPQHF. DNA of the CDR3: TGTGCCAGCAGCCAATCCCGGGGGACAGGTTCGCCTCAGCCCCAGCATTTT.

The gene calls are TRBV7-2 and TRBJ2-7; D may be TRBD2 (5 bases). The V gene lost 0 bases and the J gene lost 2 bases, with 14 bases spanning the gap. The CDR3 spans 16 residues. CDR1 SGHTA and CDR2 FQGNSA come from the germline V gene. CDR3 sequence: CASSLALRDVPYEQYF. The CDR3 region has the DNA TGTGCCAGCAGCTTAGCGCTTCGGGATGTCCCCTACGAGCAGTACTTC.

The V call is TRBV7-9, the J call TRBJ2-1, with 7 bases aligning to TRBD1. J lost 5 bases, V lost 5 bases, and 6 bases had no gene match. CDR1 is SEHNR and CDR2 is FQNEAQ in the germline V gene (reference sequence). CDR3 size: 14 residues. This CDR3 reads CASSGWTGDNEQFF. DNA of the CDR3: TGTGCCAGCAGCGGGTGGACAGGAGACAATGAGCAGTTCTTC.

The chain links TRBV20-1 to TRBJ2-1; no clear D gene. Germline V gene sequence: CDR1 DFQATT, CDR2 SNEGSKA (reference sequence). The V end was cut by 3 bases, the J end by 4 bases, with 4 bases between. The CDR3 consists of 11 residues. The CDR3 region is CSASQYNEQFF. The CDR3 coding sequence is TGCAGTGCTAGTCAGTACAATGAGCAGTTCTTC.

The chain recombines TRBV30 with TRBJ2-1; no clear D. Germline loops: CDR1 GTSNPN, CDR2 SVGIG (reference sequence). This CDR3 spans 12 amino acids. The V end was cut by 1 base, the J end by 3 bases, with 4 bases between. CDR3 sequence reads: CAWSGDYNEQFF. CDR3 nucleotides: TGTGCCTGGAGTGGGGACTACAATGAGCAGTTCTTC.

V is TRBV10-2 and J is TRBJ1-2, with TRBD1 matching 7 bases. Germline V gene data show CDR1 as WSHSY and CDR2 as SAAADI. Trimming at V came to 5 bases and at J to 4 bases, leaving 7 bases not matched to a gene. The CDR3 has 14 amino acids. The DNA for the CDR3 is TGCGCCAGCAGTCCCGACAGGGCGGGCTATGGCTACACCTTC. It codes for CASSPDRAGYGYTF.

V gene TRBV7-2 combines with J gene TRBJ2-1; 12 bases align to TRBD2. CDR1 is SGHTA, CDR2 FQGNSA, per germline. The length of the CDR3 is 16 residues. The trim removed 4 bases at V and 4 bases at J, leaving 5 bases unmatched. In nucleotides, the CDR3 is TGTGCCAGCAGCTCCCAAGGACTAGCGGGGTACAATGAGCAGTTCTTC. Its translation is CASSSQGLAGYNEQFF.

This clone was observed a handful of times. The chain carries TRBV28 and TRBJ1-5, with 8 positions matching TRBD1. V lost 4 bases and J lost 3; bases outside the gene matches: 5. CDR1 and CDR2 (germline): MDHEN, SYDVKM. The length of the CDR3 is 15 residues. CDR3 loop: CASSSRDRNNQPQHF. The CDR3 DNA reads TGTGCCAGCAGTTCCCGGGACAGGAACAATCAGCCCCAGCATTTT.

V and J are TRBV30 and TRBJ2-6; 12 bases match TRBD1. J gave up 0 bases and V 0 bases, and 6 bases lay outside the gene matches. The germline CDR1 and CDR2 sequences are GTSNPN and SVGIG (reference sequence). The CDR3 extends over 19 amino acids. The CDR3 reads CAWSVQWDRGHSGANVLTF. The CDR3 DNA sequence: TGTGCCTGGAGTGTTCAATGGGACAGGGGGCACTCTGGGGCCAACGTCCTGACTTTC.

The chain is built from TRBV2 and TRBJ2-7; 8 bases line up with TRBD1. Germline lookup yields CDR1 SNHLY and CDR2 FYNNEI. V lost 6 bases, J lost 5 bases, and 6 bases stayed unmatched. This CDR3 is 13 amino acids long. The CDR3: CASRGTGTHEQYF. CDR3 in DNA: TGTGCCAGCAGGGGGACAGGCACCCACGAGCAGTACTTC.

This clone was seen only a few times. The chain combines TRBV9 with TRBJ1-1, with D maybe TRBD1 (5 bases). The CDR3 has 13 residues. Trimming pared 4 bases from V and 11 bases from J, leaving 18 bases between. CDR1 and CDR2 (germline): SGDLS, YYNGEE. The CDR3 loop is CASSPRGYSLAFF. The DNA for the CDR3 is TGTGCCAGCAGCCCAAGGGGCTACAGTTTGGCTTTCTTT.

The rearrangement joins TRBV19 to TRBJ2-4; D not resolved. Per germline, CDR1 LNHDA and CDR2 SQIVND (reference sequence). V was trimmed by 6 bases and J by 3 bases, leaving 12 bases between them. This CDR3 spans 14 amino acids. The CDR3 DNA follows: TGTGCCAGTAGCATCCAGTGGGGCAAAAACATTCAGTACTTC. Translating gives CASSIQWGKNIQYF.

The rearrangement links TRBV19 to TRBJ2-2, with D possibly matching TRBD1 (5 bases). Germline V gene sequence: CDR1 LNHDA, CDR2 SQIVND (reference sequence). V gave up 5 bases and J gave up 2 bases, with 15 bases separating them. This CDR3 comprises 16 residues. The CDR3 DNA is TGTGCCAGTAGTCTCGACAGAAACAGAAACACCGGGGAGCTGTTTTTT. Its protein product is CASSLDRNRNTGELFF. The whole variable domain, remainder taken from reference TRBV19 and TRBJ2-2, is DGGITQSPKYLFRKEGQNVTLSCEQNLNHDAMYWYRQDPGQGLRLIYYSQIVNDFQKGDIAEGYSVSREKKESFPLTVTSAQKNPTAFYLCASSLDRNRNTGELFFGEGSRLTVL.

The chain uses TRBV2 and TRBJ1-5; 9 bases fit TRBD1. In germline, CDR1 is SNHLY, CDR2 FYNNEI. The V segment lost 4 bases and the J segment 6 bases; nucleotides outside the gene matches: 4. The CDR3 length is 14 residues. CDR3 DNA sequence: TGTGCCAGCAGTGGCGGGACAGGGAGTCAGCCCCAGCATTTT. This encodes CASSGGTGSQPQHF.

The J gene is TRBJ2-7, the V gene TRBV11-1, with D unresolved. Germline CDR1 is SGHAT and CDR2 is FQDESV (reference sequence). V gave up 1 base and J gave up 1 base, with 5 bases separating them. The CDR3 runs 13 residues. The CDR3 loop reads CASSLGESYEQYF. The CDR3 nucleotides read TGTGCCAGCAGCTTAGGTGAATCCTACGAGCAGTACTTC. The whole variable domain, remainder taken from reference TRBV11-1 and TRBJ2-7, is EAEVAQSPRYKITEKSQAVAFWCDPISGHATLYWYRQILGQGPELLVQFQDESVVDDSQLPKDRFSAERLKGVDSTLKIQPAELGDSAMYLCASSLGESYEQYFGPGTRLTVT.

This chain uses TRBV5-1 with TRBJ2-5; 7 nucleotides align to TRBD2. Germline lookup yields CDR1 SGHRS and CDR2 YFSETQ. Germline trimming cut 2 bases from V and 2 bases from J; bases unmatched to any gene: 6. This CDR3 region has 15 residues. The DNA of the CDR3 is TGCGCCAGCAGCTTCCTGGGACTACCACAAGAGACCCAGTACTTC. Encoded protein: CASSFLGLPQETQYF.

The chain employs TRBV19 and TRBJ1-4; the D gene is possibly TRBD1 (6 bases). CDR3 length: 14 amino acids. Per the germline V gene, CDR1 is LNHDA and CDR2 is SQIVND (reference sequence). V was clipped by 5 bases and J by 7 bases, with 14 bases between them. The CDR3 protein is CASSAQGQGEKLFF. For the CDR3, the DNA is TGTGCCAGTAGTGCACAGGGTCAGGGTGAAAAACTGTTTTTT.

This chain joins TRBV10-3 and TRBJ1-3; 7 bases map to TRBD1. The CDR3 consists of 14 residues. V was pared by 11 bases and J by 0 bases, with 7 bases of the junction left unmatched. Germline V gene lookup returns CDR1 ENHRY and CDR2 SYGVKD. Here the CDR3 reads CAANRGSSGNTIYF. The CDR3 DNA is TGTGCCGCGAACAGGGGCTCCTCTGGAAACACCATATATTTT.

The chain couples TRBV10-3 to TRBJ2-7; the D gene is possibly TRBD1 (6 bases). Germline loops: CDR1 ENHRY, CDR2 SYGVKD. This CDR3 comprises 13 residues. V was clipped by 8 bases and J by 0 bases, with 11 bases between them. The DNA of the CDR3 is TGTGCCATCGGGGGCAGTCTCTCCTACGAGCAGTACTTC. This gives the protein CAIGGSLSYEQYF.

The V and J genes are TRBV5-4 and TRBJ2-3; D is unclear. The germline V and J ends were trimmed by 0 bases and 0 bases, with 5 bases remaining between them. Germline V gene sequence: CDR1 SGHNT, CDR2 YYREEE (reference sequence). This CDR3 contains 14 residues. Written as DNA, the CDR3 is TGTGCCAGCAGCTTGGACTCGAGCACAGATACGCAGTATTTT. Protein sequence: CASSLDSSTDTQYF.

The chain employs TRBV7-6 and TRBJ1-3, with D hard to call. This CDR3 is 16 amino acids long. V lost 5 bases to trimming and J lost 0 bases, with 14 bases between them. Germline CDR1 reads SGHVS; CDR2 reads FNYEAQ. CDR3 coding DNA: TGTGCCAGCAGCCCCCGGCTCGAAGACTCTGGAAACACCATATATTTT. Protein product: CASSPRLEDSGNTIYF.

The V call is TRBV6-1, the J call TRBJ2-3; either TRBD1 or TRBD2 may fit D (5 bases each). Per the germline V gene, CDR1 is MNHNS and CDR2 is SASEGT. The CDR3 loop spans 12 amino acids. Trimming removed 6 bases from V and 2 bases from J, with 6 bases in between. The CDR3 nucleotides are TGTGCCAGCAGGGGGGACACAGATACGCAGTATTTT. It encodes CASRGDTDTQYF.

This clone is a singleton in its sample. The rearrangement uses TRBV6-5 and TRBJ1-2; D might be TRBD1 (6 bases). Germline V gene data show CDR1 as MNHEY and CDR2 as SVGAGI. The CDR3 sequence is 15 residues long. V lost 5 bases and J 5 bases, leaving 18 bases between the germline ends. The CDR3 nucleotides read TGTGCCAGCAGTCGATCCACCGGGCAGGGGTATGGCTACACCTTC. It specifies CASSRSTGQGYGYTF.

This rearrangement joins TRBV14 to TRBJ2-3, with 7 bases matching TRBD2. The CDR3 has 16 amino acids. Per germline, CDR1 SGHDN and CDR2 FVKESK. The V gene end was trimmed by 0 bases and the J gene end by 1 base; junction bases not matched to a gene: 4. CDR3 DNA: TGTGCCAGCAGCCAAGACGGGCTAGCGGGCACAGATACGCAGTATTTT. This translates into CASSQDGLAGTDTQYF. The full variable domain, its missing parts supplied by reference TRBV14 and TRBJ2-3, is EAGVTQFPSHSVIEKGQTVTLRCDPISGHDNLYWYRRVMGKEIKFLLHFVKESKQDESGMPNNRFLAERTGGTYSTLKVQPAELEDSGVYFCASSQDGLAGTDTQYFGPGTRLTVL.

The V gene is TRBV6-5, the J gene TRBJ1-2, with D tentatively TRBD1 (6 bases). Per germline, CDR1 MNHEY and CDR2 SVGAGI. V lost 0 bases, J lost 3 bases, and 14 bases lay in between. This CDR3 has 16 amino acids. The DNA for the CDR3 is TGTGCCAGCAGTTACTCTCCCACCAGGGGACACTATGGCTACACCTTC. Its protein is CASSYSPTRGHYGYTF.